The present TCR beta chain was sequenced within a study of T cell repertoires in cytomegalovirus infection. Overall study context: Selected CMV epitopes included recently identified HLA-C-restricted ones as well as well-studied HLA-B-restricted ones.

As to this clonotype: Its antigen remains unidentified.

J was trimmed by 9 bases and V by 3 bases; bases with no gene match: 8. The germline CDR1 and CDR2 sequences are SGDLS and YYNGEE. The CDR3 is 15 amino acids. TCRdb itself ran the reads through MiXCR, one entry per CDR3 protein. Of around 710,000 distinct CDR3 sequences listed, 25% to 35% are singletons. This specimen was cultured CD8+ T cells from PBMCs, taken from culture after CMV antigen stimulation. The rearrangement links TRBV9 to TRBJ2-1, with 11 bases identical to TRBD2. The source is a human donor in good health (CMV status not recorded). Some clones in this sample may be carry-over from other donors' samples. The CDR3 loop is CASSGLAGPGGEQFF. The CDR3 region has the DNA TGTGCCAGCAGCGGACTAGCGGGGCCTGGGGGTGAGCAGTTCTTC.